The clone carrying this T cell receptor (beta chain) was observed a handful of times. The target antigen is unknown. This CDR3 is 18 amino acids long. J gave up 0 bases and V 4 bases, and 8 bases lay outside the gene matches. Per germline, CDR1 SGHKS and CDR2 YYEKEE (reference sequence). A 5'RACE reaction primed in the constant segment made cDNA libraries of TCR alpha and TCR beta, and these carried sample barcodes and UMIs. MiXCR, run by TCRdb on the 5' RACE reads, gives a single entry per CDR3 protein. This sample has 100,000 or so distinct CDR3 sequences, with approximately 12% found just once. These data originate in a study of T-cell memory formation after mild COVID-19. On the study more broadly: Largely donor-specific sequence clusters came from a couple of donors.

Study-level points and caveats: Clones shrinking between day 15 and 85 showed a balanced CD4/CD8 split, and those that grew later tilted toward CD4+.

The receptor's source is a man younger than 35 who had mild COVID-19 (a few samples of this study predate the infection). Cell type and time point are not known. Sequencing was performed on PBMCs or a T cell subset sorted from them (not recorded which). The rearrangement joins TRBV5-5 to TRBJ2-6; TRBD2 aligns across 9 bases. CDR3 DNA: TGTGCCAGCAGCCCGGTTGAGCGGGGGGCCTCTGGGGCCAACGTCCTGACTTTC. It is translated as CASSPVERGASGANVLTF.